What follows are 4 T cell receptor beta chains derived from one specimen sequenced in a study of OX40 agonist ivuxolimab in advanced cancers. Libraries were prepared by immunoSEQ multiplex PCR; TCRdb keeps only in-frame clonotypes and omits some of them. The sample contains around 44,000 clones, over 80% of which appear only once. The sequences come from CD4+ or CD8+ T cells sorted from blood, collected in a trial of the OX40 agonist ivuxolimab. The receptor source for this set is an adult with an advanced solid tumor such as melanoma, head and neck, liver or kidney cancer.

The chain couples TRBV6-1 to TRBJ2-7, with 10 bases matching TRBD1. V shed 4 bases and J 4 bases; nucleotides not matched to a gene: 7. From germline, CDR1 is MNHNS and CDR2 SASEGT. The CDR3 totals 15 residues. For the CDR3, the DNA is TGTGCCAGCAGTGCCTCCGGGACAGGGGTATACGAGCAGTACTTC. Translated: CASSASGTGVYEQYF.

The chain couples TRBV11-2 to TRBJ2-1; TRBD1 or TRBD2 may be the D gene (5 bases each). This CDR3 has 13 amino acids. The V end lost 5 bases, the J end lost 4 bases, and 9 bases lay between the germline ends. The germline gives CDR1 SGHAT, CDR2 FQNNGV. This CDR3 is CASSRDPYNEQFF. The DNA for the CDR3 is TGTGCCAGCAGCCGGGACCCTTACAATGAGCAGTTCTTC.

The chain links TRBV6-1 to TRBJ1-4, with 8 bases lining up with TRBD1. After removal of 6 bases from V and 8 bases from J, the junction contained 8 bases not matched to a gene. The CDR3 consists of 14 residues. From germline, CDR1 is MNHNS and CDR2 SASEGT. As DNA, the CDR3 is TGTGCCAGCAGGTCCGGGACAGGTTTAGAAAAACTGTTTTTT. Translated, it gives CASRSGTGLEKLFF.

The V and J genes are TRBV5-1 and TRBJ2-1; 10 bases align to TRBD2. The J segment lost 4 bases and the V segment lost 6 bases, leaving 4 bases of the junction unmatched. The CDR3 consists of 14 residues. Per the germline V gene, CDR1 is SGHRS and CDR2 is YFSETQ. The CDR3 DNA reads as TGCGCCAGCACCGGACTAGCGGTTTACAATGAGCAGTTCTTC. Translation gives CASTGLAVYNEQFF.